The entry that follows covers one T cell receptor (beta chain) sequence. CDR1 is GTSNPN and CDR2 is SVGIG in the germline V gene (reference sequence). This CDR3 spans 13 amino acids. The V end lost 3 bases, the J end lost 3 bases, and 9 bases lay between the germline ends. RNA transcripts yielded amplified TCR beta CDR3 regions. HTBI primers were used for first-round RT-PCR of the TCR CDR3. TCRdb ran MiXCR on the multiplex PCR reads and lists one entry per CDR3 protein. The sample shows fewer than 700,000 distinct CDR3 sequences, approximately 17% of them seen only once. The source of the sample is a study of T cells in Graves' hyperthyroidism and ophthalmopathy.

J is TRBJ2-1 and V is TRBV30, with D possibly being TRBD1 or TRBD2 (6 bases each). The sequenced sample consisted of blood. This receptor was identified in a woman between 18 and 29 years old with Graves' ophthalmopathy. The CDR3: CAWSGGNYNEQFF. CDR3 coding DNA: TGTGCCTGGAGCGGGGGCAACTACAATGAGCAGTTCTTC.